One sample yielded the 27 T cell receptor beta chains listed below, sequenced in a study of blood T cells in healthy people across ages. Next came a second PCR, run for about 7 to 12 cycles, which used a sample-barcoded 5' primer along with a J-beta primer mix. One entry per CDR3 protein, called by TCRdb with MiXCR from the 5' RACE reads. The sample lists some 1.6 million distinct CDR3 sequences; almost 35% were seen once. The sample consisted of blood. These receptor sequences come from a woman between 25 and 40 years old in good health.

In DNA form, the CDR3 reads TGTGCCAGCAGCTTAGTCGCTAGCGTCGGTGATACGCAGTATTTT. It translates to CASSLVASVGDTQYF. The chain is built from TRBV7-9 and TRBJ2-3; D might be TRBD2 (6 bases). Germline CDR1 SEHNR, CDR2 FQNEAQ (reference sequence). The CDR3 contains 15 residues. Trimming left V 1 base short and J 6 bases short, with 14 bases between.

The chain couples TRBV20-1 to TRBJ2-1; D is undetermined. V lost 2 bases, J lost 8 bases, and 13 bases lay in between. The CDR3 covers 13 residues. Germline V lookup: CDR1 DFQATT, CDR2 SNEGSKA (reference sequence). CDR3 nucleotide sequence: TGCAGTGCTAGACGGCCCCCCCGGTATGAGCAGTTCTTC. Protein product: CSARRPPRYEQFF.

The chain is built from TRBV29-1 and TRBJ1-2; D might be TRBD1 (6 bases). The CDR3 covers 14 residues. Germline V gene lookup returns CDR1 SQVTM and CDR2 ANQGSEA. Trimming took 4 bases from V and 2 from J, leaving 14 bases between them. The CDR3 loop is CSVGRPGANYGYTF. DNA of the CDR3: TGCAGCGTTGGTAGGCCAGGGGCAAACTATGGCTACACCTTC.

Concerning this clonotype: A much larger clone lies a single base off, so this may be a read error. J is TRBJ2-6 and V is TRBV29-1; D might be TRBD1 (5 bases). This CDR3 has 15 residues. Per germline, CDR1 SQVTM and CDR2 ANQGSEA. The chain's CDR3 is CSVEVEGSGANVQTF. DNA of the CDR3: TGCAGCGTTGAAGTGGAAGGGTCTGGGGCCAACGTCCAGACTTTC.

CDR3 bases: TGTGCCTGGACCTGGAAGGGGGGCAGTTCCTACGAGCAGTACTTC. Protein sequence: CAWTWKGGSSYEQYF. This sequence joins TRBV30 and TRBJ2-7, with D perhaps TRBD1 or TRBD2 (6 bases each). The V and J ends lost 4 bases and 1 base respectively, with 17 bases between them. CDR3 length equals 15 residues. CDR1 and CDR2 from the germline V gene are GTSNPN and SVGIG (reference sequence).

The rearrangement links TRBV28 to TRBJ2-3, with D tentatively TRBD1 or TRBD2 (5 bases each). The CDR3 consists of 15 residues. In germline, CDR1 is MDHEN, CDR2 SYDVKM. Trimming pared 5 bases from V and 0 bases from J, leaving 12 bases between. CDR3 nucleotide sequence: TGTGCCAGCAGTCTCCCCGGGGCAAGCACAGATACGCAGTATTTT. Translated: CASSLPGASTDTQYF.

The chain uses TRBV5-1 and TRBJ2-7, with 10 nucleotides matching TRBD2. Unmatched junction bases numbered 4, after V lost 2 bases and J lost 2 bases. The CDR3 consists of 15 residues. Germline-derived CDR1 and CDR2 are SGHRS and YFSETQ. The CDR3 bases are TGCGCCAGCAGCTTAGCGGGAGGGAAGACCTACGAGCAGTACTTC. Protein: CASSLAGGKTYEQYF.

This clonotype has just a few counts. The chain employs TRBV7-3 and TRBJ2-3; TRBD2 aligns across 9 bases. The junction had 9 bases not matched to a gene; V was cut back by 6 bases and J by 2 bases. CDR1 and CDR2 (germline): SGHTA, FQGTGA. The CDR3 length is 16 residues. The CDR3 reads CASSLYSGGSTDTQYF. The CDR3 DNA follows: TGTGCCAGCAGTCTCTATAGCGGGGGCTCCACAGATACGCAGTATTTT. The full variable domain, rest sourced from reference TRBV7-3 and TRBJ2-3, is GAGVSQTPSNKVTEKGKYVELRCDPISGHTALYWYRQSLGQGPEFLIYFQGTGAADDSGLPNDRFFAVRPEGSVSTLKIQRTERGDSAVYLCASSLYSGGSTDTQYFGPGTRLTVL.

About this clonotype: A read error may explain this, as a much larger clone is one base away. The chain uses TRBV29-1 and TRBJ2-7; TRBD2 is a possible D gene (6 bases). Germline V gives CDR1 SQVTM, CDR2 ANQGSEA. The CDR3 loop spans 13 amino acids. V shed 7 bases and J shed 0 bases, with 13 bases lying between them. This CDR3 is CSGSETSSYEQYF. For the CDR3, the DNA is TGCAGCGGCAGTGAGACTAGCTCCTACGAGCAGTACTTC.

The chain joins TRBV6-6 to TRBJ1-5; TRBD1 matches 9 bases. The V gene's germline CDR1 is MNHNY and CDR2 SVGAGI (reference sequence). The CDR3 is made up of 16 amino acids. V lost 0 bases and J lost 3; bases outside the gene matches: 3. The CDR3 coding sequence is TGTGCCAGCAGTTACTCACAGGGGGCAGACAATCAGCCCCAGCATTTT. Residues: CASSYSQGADNQPQHF.

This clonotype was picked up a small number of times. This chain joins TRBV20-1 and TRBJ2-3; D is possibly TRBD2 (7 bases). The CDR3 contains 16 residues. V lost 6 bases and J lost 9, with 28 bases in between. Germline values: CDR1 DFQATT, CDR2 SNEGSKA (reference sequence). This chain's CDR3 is CSAKRPGARGETTQYF. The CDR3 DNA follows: TGCAGTGCCAAGCGCCCGGGGGCCCGGGGGGAGACAACGCAGTATTTT.

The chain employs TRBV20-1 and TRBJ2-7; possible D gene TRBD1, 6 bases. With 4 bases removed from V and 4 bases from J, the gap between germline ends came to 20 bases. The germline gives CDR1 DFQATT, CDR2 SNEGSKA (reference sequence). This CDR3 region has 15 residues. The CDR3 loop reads CSATKITGIGYEQYF. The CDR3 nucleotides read TGCAGTGCTACCAAAATTACAGGGATAGGGTACGAGCAGTACTTC.

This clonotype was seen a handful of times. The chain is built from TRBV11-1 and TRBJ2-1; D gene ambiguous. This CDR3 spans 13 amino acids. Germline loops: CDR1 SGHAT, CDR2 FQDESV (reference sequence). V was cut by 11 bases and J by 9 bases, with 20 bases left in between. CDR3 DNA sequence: TGTGCCGGCACCACGGTCGGCAACGGTGAGCAGTTCTTC. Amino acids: CAGTTVGNGEQFF.

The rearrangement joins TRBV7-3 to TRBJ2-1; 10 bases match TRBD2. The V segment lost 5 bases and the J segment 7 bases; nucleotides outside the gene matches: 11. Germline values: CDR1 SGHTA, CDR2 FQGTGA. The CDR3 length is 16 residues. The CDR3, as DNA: TGTGCCAGCAGCCCGCTCGGAGTTAGCGGGGGGAATGAGCAGTTCTTC. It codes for CASSPLGVSGGNEQFF.

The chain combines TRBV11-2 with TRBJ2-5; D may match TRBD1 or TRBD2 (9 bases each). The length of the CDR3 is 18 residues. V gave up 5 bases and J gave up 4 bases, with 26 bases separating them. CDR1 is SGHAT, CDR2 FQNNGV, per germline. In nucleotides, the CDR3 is TGTGCCAGCAGCATATCGCTAGCGGGACAGGGAGGGGGAGAGACCCAGTACTTC. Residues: CASSISLAGQGGGETQYF.

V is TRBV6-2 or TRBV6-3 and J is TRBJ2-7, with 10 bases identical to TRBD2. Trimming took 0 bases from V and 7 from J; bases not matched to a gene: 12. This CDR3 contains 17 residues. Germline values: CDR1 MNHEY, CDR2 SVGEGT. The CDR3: CASSYSPSGGVYNEQYF. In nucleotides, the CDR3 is TGTGCCAGCAGTTACTCCCCGAGCGGGGGGGTCTACAATGAGCAGTACTTC.

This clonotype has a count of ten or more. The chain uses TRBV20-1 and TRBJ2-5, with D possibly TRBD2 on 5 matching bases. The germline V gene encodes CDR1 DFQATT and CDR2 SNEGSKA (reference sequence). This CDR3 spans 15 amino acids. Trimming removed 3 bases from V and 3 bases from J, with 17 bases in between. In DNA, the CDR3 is TGCAGTGCTAGTTCTTATTCGCGGGTGGAAGAGACCCAGTACTTC. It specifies CSASSYSRVEETQYF.

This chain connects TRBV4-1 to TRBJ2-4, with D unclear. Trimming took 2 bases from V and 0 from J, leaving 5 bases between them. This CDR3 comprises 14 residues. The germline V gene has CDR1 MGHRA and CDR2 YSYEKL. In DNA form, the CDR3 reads TGCGCCAGCAGCCAACCCCTAGCCAAAAACATTCAGTACTTC. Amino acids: CASSQPLAKNIQYF.

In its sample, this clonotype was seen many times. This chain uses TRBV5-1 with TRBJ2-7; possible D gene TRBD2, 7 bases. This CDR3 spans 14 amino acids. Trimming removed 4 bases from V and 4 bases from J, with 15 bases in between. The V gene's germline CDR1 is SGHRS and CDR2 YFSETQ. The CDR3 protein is CASSLYGGAYEQYF. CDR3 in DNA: TGCGCCAGCAGCCTTTATGGGGGGGCGTACGAGCAGTACTTC.

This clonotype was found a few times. CDR3 DNA sequence: TGCGCCAGCAGCTCTTACGGAACCTACGAGCAGTACTTC. This gives the protein CASSSYGTYEQYF. The chain combines TRBV5-1 with TRBJ2-7; D gene ambiguous. Trimming stripped 3 bases from V and 2 bases from J, with 9 bases between. The CDR3 extends over 13 amino acids. Germline V gene sequence: CDR1 SGHRS, CDR2 YFSETQ.

The CDR3 region is CSANPGENIQYF. The CDR3 coding sequence is TGCAGTGCTAACCCAGGGGAAAACATTCAGTACTTC. This chain joins TRBV20-1 and TRBJ2-4; TRBD1 might be the D (6 bases). The CDR3 length is 12 residues. Germline-derived CDR1 and CDR2 are DFQATT and SNEGSKA (reference sequence). Trimming stripped 4 bases from V and 5 bases from J, with 9 bases between.

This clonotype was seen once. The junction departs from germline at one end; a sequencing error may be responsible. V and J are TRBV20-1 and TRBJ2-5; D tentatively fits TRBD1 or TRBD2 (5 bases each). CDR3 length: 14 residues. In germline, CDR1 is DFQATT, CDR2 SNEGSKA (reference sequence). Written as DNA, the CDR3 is TGCAGTGTTAGAGAAGAGGGGCGCTGGGAGACCCAGTACTTC. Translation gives CSVREEGRWETQYF.

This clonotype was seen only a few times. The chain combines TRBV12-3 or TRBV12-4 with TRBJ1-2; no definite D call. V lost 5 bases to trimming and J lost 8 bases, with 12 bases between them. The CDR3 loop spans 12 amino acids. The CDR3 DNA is TGTGCCAGCAGTCCCAGGCGGTGGGGCTACACCTTC. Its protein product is CASSPRRWGYTF.

The CDR3: CSVGVRATNEQYF. The CDR3 nucleotides are TGCAGCGTTGGGGTCCGGGCCACCAATGAGCAGTACTTC. This sequence joins TRBV29-1 and TRBJ2-4, with D unresolved. The germline V gene has CDR1 SQVTM and CDR2 ANQGSEA. V dropped 4 bases and J dropped 13 bases, with 20 bases sitting between them. The CDR3 totals 13 residues. The variable domain in full, completed from reference TRBV29-1 and TRBJ2-4, reads SAVISQKPSRDICQRGTSLTIQCQVDSQVTMMFWYRQQPGQSLTLIATANQGSEATYESGFVIDKFPISRPNLTFSTLTVSNMSPEDSSIYLCSVGVRATNEQYFGAGTRLSVL.

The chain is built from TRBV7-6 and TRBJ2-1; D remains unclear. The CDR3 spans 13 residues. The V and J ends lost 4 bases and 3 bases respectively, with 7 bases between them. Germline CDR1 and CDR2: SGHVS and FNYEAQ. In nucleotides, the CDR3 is TGTGCCAGCAGCTCAACTTACTACAATGAGCAGTTCTTC. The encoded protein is CASSSTYYNEQFF.

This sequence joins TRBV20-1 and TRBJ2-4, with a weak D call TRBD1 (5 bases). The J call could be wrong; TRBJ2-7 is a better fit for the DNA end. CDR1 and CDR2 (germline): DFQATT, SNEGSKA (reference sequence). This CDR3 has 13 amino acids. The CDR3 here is CSASPRGIYEQYF. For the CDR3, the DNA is TGCAGTGCTAGTCCAAGGGGTATTTACGAGCAGTACTTC.

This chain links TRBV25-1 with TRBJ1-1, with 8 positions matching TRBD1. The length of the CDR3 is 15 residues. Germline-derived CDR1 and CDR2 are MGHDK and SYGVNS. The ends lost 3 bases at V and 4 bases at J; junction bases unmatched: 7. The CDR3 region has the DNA TGTGCCAGCAGTGAGCCGGGACAGGCGGCCACTGAAGCTTTCTTT. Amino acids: CASSEPGQAATEAFF.